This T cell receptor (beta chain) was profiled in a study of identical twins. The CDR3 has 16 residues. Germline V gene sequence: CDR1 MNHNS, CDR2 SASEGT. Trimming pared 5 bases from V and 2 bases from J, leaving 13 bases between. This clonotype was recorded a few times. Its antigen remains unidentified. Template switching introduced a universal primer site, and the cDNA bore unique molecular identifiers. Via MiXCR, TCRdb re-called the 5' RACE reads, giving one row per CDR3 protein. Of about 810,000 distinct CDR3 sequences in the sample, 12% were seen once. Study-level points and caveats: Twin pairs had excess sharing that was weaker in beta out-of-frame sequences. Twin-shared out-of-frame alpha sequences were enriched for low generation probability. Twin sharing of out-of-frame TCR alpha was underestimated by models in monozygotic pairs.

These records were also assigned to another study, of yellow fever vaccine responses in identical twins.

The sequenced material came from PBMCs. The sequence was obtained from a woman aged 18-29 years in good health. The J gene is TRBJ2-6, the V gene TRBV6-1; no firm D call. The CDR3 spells CASSSYNGTGANVLTF. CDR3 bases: TGTGCCAGCAGTAGTTACAACGGAACTGGGGCCAACGTCCTGACTTTC.